The clone carrying this TCR beta chain was seen many times. Addition of a universal primer site occurred through template switching, and cDNA carried unique molecular identifiers. TCRdb analysed the 5' RACE reads with MiXCR anew, one entry per CDR3 protein. The repertoire consists of 420,000 or so distinct CDR3 sequences, with about 18% occurring once and the leading ten covering around 12%. This specimen belongs to a study of identical twins. CDR3 length equals 16 residues. Germline V gene lookup returns CDR1 SGHRS and CDR2 YFSETQ. After removal of 4 bases from V and 5 bases from J, the junction contained 7 bases not matched to a gene.

The clonotype was recovered from a man between 45 and 60 years old in good health. The chain is built from TRBV5-1 and TRBJ2-3; 13 bases align to TRBD2. The sequenced sample was naive T cells sorted from blood. Here the CDR3 DNA reads TGCGCCAGCAGCCACGGGACTAGCGGGACGCAAGATACGCAGTATTTT. Encoded protein: CASSHGTSGTQDTQYF.